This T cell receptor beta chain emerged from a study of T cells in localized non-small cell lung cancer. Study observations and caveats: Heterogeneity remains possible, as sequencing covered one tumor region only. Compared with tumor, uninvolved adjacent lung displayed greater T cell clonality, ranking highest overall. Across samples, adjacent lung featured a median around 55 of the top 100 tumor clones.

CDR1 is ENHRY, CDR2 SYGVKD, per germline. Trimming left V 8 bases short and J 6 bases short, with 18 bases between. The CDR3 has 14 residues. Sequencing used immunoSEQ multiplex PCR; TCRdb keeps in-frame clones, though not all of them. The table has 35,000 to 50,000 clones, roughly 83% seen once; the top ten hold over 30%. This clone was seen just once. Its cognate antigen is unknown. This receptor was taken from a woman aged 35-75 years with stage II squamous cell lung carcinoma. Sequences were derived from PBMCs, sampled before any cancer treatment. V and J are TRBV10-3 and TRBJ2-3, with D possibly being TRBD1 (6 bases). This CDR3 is CAIQQTDSVDTQYF. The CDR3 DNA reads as TGTGCCATCCAACAGACGGACAGCGTGGATACGCAGTATTTT.